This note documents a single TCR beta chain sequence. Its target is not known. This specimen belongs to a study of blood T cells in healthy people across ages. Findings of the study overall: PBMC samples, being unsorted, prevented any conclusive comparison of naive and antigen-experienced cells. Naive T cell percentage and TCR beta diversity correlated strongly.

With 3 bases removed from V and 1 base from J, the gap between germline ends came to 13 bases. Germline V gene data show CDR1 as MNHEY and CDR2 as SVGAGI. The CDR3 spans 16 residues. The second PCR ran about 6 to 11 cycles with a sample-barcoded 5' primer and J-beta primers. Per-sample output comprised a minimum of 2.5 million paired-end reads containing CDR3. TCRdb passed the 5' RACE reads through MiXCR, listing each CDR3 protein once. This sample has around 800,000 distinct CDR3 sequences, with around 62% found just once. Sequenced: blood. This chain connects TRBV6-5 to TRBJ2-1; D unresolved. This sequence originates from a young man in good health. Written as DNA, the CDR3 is TGTGCCAGCAGTTATGGGTGGTCTCGGTCCTACAATGAGCAGTTCTTC. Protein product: CASSYGWSRSYNEQFF.